These T cell receptor beta chains were read from a single sample in a study of shared clonotypes between healthy human individuals. Clones were sequenced by immunoSEQ multiplex PCR, and TCRdb holds only the in-frame ones, with some missing. The table shows over 2,000,000 clones, with around 93% occurring only once. Sequenced material: naive CD8+ T cells from PBMCs. These receptors all stem from a man between 18 and 35 years old in good health. Some clones in this sample may be carry-over from other donors' samples. CDR3s include the opening cysteine and the closing phenylalanine or tryptophan. The order of the fields is clone size, D gene, J gene, V gene, CDR3 DNA, CDR3 protein. The D gene is left open where the match is weak. Size tells how often a clone was seen (once, few, many) or the class of an expanded clone, and some rows leave it out.

- - TRBJ2-1 TRBV30 TGTGCCTGGAGTGTATCGGTCTACAATGAGCAGTTCTTC CAWSVSVYNEQFF
- - TRBJ1-1 TRBV2 TGTGCCAGCAGTCCCACCCTGGACACTGAAGCTTTCTTT CASSPTLDTEAFF
once - TRBJ2-5 TRBV5-6 TGTGCCACCGAGAGATCCTTAGGAGAGACCCAGTACTTC CATERSLGETQYF
- TRBD2 TRBJ2-7 TRBV6-6 TGTGCCAGCAGTAGGAGACTAGCGGCCTCCTACGAGCAGTACTTC CASSRRLAASYEQYF
- - TRBJ2-4 TRBV21-1 TGTGCCAGCAGCGGGGGGACTAGCGGGAGTAACATTCAGTACTTC CASSGGTSGSNIQYF
- - TRBJ2-7 TRBV9 TGTGCCAGCAGCCCACCTGGTACATACGAGCAGTACTTC CASSPPGTYEQYF
- TRBD2 TRBJ2-1 TRBV9 TGTGCCAGCAGCGGGGGACTAGCGGGAGTCTACAATGAGCAGTTCTTC CASSGGLAGVYNEQFF
- TRBD1 TRBJ1-1 TRBV13 TGTGCCAGCATCGGGACAGGGGCGTGGAACACTGAAGCTTTCTTT CASIGTGAWNTEAFF
- TRBD1 TRBJ1-2 TRBV29-1 TGCAGCGTCCTAGGGACAGCCGGCTACACCTTC CSVLGTAGYTF
- - TRBJ1-2 TRBV27 TGTGCCAGCAGGCAGGGTTATGGCTACACCTTC CASRQGYGYTF
- - TRBJ2-2 TRBV29-1 TGCAGCGTCCCCCGGGGATCGAACACCGGGGAGCTGTTTTTT CSVPRGSNTGELFF
once - TRBJ1-1 TRBV11-2 TGTGCCAGCAGCTTAGAGGTAAACACTGAAGCTTTCTTT CASSLEVNTEAFF
- TRBD1 TRBJ2-1 TRBV7-6 TGTGCCAGCAGCTTCAAAAGAGCGGACAGGGTCCGATACAATGAGCAGTTCTTC CASSFKRADRVRYNEQFF
- - TRBJ1-2 TRBV7-9 TGTGCCAGCACCCAGCGTCCAAACGGATATGGCTACACCTTC CASTQRPNGYGYTF
- - TRBJ2-5 TRBV28 TGTGCCAGCAGTAACGCCCGTACGCGCGAAGAGACCCAGTACTTC CASSNARTREETQYF
- - TRBJ2-1 TRBV10-3 TGTGCCATCAGTGAGCTCGCCGCTGAGCAGTTCTTC CAISELAAEQFF
- - TRBJ2-7 TRBV11-1 TGTGCCAGCACCACCCCCGGACGGATGTACGAGCAGTACTTC CASTTPGRMYEQYF
- TRBD1 TRBJ1-1 TRBV13 TGTGCCAGCAGCCCGAGCCCCCCACAGGGGGGAGCTTTCTTT CASSPSPPQGGAFF
- TRBD1 TRBJ1-5 TRBV5-3 TGTGCCAGAAGCCCCGTGGACAGGGCCAAGTTCGAGAGCAATCAGCCCCAGCATTTT CARSPVDRAKFESNQPQHF
once - TRBJ2-7 TRBV27 TGTGCCAGCAGTAACTCCCCCGGGACTGGATCCTACGAGCAGTACTTC CASSNSPGTGSYEQYF
- TRBD1 TRBJ1-5 TRBV4-1 TGCGCCAGCAGCCAAAAGGGGGCAGGTCAGCCCCAGCATTTT CASSQKGAGQPQHF
- - TRBJ2-7 TRBV29-1 TGCAGCGTTACATTTAAGAGGTACGAGCAGTACTTC CSVTFKRYEQYF
- - TRBJ1-4 TRBV6-5 TGTGCCAGCAGTTACTCGAGGGGAGGGGAAGGGGAAAAACTGTTTTTT CASSYSRGGEGEKLFF
once - TRBJ2-5 TRBV7-9 TGTGCCAGCAGCTCCCCCTATGGCAGGCTAGAGACCCAGTACTTC CASSSPYGRLETQYF
- - TRBJ2-7 TRBV27 TGTGCCAGCAGTTTATCCCGGGGTTCCTCCGAGCAGTACTTC CASSLSRGSSEQYF
- - TRBJ2-5 TRBV4-1 TGCGCCAGCAGCCACCCCCGGGACTACCAAGAGACCCAGTACTTC CASSHPRDYQETQYF
- - TRBJ2-1 TRBV27 TGTGCCAGCAGCGACTCGGGACTCCTCGTCAATGAGCAGTTCTTC CASSDSGLLVNEQFF
- TRBD1 TRBJ1-5 TRBV28 TGTGCCAGCAGTCCTACAGGGGGCGGTCAGCCCCAGCATTTT CASSPTGGGQPQHF
- TRBD1 TRBJ1-2 TRBV29-1 TGCAGCGTTGATATCGGGACAGGGACCTATGGCTACACCTTC CSVDIGTGTYGYTF
- TRBD2 TRBJ2-7 TRBV15 TGTGCCACCAGTTTTCAAGCGGGGCTGGTGGAAGAGCAGTACTTC CATSFQAGLVEEQYF
- - TRBJ1-4 TRBV19 TGTGCCAGTAGCCCCAGGACAGTTACAACTAATGAAAAACTGTTTTTT CASSPRTVTTNEKLFF
- TRBD1 TRBJ1-5 TRBV7-8 TGTGCCAGCAGCTCCTGGGACAGGGATGATCAGCCCCAGCATTTT CASSSWDRDDQPQHF
- - TRBJ2-7 TRBV25-1 TGTGCCAGCAGTGGAAGGGGGACCGACGAGCAGTACTTC CASSGRGTDEQYF
- - TRBJ1-5 TRBV30 TGTGCCTGGAGTGGTCGGGAGACCCCCTGGCAGCCCCAGCATTTT CAWSGRETPWQPQHF
- - TRBJ2-3 TRBV9 TGTGCCAGCAGCGCCCTTAGCGGCATCACAGATACGCAGTATTTT CASSALSGITDTQYF
- - TRBJ1-3 TRBV7-6 TGTGCCAGCAGCTTAGGCGGTTCTGGAAACACCATATATTTT CASSLGGSGNTIYF
- - TRBJ1-4 TRBV28 TGTGCCAGCATTGGGGTATTCGAGCGAACTAATGAAAAACTGTTTTTT CASIGVFERTNEKLFF
- - TRBJ2-2 TRBV11-2 TGTGCCAGCAGCCACGGGGGGCCCGCCGGGGAGCTGTTTTTT CASSHGGPAGELFF
once - TRBJ2-7 TRBV5-1 TGCGCCAGCAGCTTGGCGGGCAATACCTACGAGCAGTACTTC CASSLAGNTYEQYF
once - TRBJ1-6 TRBV29-1 TGCAGCGTTGTATTTTATAATTCACCCCTCCACTTT CSVVFYNSPLHF